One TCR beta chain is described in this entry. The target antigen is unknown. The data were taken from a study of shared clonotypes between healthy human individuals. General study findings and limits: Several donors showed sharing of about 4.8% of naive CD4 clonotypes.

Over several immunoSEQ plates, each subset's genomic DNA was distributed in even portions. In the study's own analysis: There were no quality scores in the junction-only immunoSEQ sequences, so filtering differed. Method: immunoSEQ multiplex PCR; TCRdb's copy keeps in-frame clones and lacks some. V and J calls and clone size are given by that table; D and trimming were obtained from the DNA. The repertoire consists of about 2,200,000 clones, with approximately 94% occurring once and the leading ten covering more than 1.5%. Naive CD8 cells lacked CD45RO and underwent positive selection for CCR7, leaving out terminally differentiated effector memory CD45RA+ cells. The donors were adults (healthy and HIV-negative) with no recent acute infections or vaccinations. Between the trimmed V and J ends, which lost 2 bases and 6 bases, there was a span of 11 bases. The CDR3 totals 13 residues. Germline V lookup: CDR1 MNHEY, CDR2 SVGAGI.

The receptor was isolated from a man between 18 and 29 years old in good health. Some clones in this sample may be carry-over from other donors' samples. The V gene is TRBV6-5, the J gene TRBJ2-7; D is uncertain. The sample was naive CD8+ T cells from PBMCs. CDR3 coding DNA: TGTGCCAGCAGTTACATAAGATCACCCGAGCAGTACTTC. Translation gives CASSYIRSPEQYF.